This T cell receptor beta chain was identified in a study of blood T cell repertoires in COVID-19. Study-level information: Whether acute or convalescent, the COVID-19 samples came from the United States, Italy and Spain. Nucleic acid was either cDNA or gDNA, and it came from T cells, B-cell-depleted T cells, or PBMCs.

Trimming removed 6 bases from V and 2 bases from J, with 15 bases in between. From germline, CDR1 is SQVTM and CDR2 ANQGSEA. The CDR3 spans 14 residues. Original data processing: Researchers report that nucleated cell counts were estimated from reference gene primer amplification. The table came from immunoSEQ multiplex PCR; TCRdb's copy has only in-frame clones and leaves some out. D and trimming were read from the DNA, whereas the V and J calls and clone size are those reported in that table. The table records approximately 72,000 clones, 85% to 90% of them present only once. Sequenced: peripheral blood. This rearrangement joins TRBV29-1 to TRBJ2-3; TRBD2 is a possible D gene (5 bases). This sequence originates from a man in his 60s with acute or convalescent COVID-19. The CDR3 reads CSVQDYPHTDTQYF. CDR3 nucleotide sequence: TGCAGCGTCCAAGACTATCCCCACACAGATACGCAGTATTTT.